A selection of T cell receptor beta chains follows, all from one sample in a study of OX40 agonist ivuxolimab in advanced cancers. TCRdb keeps only in-frame clones here, not all; method: immunoSEQ multiplex PCR. This sample has about 79,000 clones; under 85% occur once, and the top ten carry approximately 0.51%. The sequencing used CD4+ or CD8+ T cells sorted from blood, collected in a trial of the OX40 agonist ivuxolimab. The receptor source for this set is an adult with an advanced solid tumor such as melanoma, head and neck, liver or kidney cancer. CDR3s include the opening cysteine and the closing phenylalanine or tryptophan. D genes are given only for firm matches.

d_call v_call cdr3_aa
NA TRBV19 CASSYRGLNTEAFF
NA TRBV18 CASSPTGYGLNTEAFF
TRBD2 TRBV7-9 CASSLLGGRDFGEQFF
TRBD1 TRBV6-1 CASSDRGKQPQHF
TRBD1 TRBV5-1 CASSLKTGAPRGYTF
NA TRBV7-2 CASSGRDKYNEQFF
NA TRBV6-1 CASSITREVESPLHF
NA TRBV6-5 CASSFLFSGEYEQYF
NA TRBV7-2 CASSSVTNEQFF
TRBD1 TRBV10-1 CASRACRTGYGYTF
NA TRBV29-1 CSVDEQGEGYTF
NA TRBV15 CATSRDQGQQETQYF
TRBD2 TRBV19 CASSIDPSGGTFNEQFF
NA TRBV9 CASSAEFEGRTGNTIYF
TRBD2 TRBV6-5 CASSRSGSWSEQYF
NA TRBV7-3 CASSLSPGQETQYF
NA TRBV19 CASKVDGTIQRPQHF
NA TRBV6-5 CASSYQGNTGELFF
TRBD2 TRBV7-6 CASSRDTSGGITGELFF
TRBD2 TRBV9 CASSVGSGGPANTGELFF
NA TRBV10-3 CAISESRGNEQFF
TRBD1 TRBV7-9 CASSLGTGGSGNTIYF
TRBD1 TRBV15 CATSRQTTGLGKNIQYF
NA TRBV19 CASSMQGTDTQYF
NA TRBV5-5 CASSLGVRESALGVQYF
TRBD1 TRBV10-3 CAISEPGEQGDYGYTF
TRBD1 TRBV5-6 CASSLAQGDNQPQHF
TRBD2 TRBV27 CASSLRGGNGSGANVLTF
NA TRBV5-8 CASSLVGGWEQYF
TRBD1 TRBV5-1 CASSRQGTGNGEQFF
TRBD1 TRBV7-2 CASSSSQGASGNTIYF
NA TRBV5-8 CASSFYIRELFF
NA TRBV25-1 CASSEHRVDGYTF
NA TRBV4-3 CASSQDIGATAQPQHF
NA TRBV7-9 CASSSQGGNTEAFF
TRBD1 TRBV6-1 CASSVGGTGTNQPQHF
NA TRBV10-3 CAISEGAYSNQPQHF
NA TRBV12-1 CASSFGPGTNQPQHF
NA TRBV7-2 CASSSRRSYEQYF
TRBD2 TRBV7-2 CASSRQSSGGETQYF
NA TRBV5-1 CASSLMGEKAGELFF
TRBD1 TRBV5-1 CASSRGQGARNEQFF
NA TRBV6-6 CASTLGRETEAFF
NA TRBV28 CASSNPTVGGYTF
TRBD1 TRBV5-8 CASSSERTGKAAPLHF
NA TRBV29-1 CSVTVTGELFF
NA TRBV30 CAWSRTSSGANVLTF